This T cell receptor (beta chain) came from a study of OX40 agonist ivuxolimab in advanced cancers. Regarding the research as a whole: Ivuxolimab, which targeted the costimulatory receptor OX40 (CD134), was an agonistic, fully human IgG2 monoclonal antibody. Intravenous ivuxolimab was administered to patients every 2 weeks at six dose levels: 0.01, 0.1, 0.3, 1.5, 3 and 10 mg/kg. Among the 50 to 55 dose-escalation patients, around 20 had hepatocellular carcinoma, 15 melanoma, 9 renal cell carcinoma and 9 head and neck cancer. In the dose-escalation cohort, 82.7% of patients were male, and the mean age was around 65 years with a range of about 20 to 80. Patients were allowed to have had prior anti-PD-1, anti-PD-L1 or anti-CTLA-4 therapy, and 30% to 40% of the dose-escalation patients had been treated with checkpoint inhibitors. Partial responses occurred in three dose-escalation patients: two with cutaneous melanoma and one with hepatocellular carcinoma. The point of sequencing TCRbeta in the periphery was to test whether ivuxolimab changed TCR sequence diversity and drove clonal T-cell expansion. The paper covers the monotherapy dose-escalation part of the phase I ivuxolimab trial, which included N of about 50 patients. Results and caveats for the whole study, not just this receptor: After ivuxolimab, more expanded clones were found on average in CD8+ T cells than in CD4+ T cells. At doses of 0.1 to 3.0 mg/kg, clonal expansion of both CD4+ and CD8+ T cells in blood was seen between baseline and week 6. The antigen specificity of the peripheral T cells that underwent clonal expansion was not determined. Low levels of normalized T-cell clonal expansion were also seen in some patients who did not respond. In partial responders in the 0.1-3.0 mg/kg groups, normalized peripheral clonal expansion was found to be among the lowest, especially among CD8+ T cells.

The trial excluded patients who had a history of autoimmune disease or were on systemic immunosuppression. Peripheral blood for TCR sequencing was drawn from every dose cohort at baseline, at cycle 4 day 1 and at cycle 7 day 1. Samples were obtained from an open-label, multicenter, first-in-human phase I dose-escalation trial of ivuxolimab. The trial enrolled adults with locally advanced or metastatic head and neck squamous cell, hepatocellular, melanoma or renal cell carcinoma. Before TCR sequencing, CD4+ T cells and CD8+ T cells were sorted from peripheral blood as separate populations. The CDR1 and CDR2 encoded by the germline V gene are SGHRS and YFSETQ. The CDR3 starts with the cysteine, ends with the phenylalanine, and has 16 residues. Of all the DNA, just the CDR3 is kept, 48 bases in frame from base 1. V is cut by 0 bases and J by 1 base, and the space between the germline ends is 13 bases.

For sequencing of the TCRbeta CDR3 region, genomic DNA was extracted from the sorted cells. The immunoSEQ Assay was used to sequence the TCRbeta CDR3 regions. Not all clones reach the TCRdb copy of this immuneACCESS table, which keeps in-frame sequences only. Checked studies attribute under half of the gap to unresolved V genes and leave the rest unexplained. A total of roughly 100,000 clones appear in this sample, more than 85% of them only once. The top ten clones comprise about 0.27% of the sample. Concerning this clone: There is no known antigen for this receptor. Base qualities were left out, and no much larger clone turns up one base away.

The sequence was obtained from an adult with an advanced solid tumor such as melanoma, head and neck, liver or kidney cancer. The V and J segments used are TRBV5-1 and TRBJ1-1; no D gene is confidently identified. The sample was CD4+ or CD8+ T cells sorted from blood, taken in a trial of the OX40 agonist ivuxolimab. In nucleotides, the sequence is TGCGCCAGCAGCTTGGATCCCGTCGCAGCGAACACTGAAGCTTTCTTT. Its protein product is CASSLDPVAANTEAFF.